This T cell receptor beta chain emerged from a study of blood T cell repertoires in COVID-19. Across the study: The study drew acute and convalescent COVID-19 samples from the United States, Italy and Spain.

The CDR3 totals 15 residues. J was trimmed by 2 bases and V by 4 bases; bases with no gene match: 6. Germline V CDR1 and CDR2: LGHNA, YSLEER. This table comes from immunoSEQ multiplex PCR, and its TCRdb copy is limited to in-frame clones, with some not included. The sample includes some 83,000 clones, 86% of them seen just once. The chain links TRBV4-3 to TRBJ2-3; 7 bases are a match to TRBD2. The sequenced sample was peripheral blood. This receptor was obtained from a man aged 50-60 years with active COVID-19. This CDR3 reads CASSPRLAATDTQYF. The DNA of the CDR3 is TGCGCCAGCAGCCCCCGACTAGCCGCCACAGATACGCAGTATTTT.